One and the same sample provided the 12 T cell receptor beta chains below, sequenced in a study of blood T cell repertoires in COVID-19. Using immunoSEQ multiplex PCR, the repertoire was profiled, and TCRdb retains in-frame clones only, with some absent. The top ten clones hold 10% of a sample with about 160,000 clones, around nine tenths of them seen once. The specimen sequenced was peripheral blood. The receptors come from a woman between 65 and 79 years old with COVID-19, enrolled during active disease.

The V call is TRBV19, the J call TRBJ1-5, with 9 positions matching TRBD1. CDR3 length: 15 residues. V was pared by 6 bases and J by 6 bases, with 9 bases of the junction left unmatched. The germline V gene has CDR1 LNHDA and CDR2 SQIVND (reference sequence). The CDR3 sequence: CASSRGQGFSQPQHF. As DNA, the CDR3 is TGTGCCAGTAGCCGGGGACAGGGCTTTAGTCAGCCCCAGCATTTT.

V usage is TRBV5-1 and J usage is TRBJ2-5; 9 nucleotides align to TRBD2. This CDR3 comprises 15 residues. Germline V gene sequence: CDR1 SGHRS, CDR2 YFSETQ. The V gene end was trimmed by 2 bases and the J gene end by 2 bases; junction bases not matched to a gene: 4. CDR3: CASSLTSGLQETQYF. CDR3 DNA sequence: TGCGCCAGCAGCTTAACTAGCGGGCTACAAGAGACCCAGTACTTC.

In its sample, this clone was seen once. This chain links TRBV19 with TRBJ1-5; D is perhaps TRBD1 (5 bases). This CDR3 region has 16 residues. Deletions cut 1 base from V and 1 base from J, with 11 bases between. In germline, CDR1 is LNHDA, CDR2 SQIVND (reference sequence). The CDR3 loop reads CASSIGAGMSNQPQHF. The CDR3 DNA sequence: TGTGCCAGTAGTATAGGGGCAGGGATGAGCAATCAGCCCCAGCATTTT.

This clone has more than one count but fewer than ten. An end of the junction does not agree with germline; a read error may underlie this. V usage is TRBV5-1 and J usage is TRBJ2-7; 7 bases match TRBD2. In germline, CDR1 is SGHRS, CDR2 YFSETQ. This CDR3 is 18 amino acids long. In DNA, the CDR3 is TGCGCCAGCAGATTGGCGATTCAGGGAGGGATTAAGGCCTACGAGCAGTACTTC. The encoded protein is CASRLAIQGGIKAYEQYF.

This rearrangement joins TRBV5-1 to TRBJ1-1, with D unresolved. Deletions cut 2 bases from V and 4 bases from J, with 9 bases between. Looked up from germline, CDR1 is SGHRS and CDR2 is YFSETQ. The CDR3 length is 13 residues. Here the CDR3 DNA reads TGCGCCAGCAGCTTTTCCGGGTCCACTGAAGCTTTCTTT. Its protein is CASSFSGSTEAFF.

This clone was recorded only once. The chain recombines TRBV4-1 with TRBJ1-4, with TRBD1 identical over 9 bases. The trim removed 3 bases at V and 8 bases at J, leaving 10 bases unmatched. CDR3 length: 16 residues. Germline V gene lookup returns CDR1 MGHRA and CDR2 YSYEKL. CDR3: CASSQEGRTGVEKLFF. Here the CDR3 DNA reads TGCGCCAGCAGCCAGGAGGGAAGGACAGGGGTGGAAAAACTGTTTTTT.

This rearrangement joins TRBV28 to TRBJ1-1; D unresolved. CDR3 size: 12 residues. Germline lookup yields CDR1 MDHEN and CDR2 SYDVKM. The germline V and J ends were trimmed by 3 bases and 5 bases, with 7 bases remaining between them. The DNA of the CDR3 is TGTGCCAGCAGTTTTTATGCGACTGAAGCTTTCTTT. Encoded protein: CASSFYATEAFF.

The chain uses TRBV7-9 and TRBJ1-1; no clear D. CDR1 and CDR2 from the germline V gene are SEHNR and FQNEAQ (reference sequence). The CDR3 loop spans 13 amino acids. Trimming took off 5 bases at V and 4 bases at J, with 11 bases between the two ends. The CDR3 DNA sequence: TGTGCCAGCAGCGCGGGAAAAATCACTGAAGCTTTCTTT. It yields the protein CASSAGKITEAFF.

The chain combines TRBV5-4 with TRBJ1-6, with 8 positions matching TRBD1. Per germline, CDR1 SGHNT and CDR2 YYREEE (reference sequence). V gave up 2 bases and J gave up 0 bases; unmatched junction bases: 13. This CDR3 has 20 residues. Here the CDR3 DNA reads TGTGCCAGCAGCTTTAGGGCCGGGACAGGTTCTAGCTCCTATAATTCACCCCTCCACTTT. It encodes CASSFRAGTGSSSYNSPLHF.

CDR3 sequence reads: CSATLADEQFF. The CDR3 DNA is TGCAGTGCTACCTTAGCGGATGAGCAGTTCTTC. This sequence joins TRBV20-1 and TRBJ2-1, with D perhaps TRBD2 (6 bases). Trimming stripped 4 bases from V and 8 bases from J, with 9 bases between. The CDR3 extends over 11 amino acids. Germline assignment: CDR1 DFQATT and CDR2 SNEGSKA (reference sequence).

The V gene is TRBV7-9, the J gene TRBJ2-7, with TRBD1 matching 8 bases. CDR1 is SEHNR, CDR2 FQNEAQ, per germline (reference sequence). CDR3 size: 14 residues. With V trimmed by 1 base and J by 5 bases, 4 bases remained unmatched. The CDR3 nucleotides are TGTGCCAGCAGCTTAGGGACAGGGAGCGACGAGCAGTACTTC. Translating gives CASSLGTGSDEQYF. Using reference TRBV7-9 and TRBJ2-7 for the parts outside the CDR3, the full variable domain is DTGVSQNPRHKITKRGQNVTFRCDPISEHNRLYWYRQTLGQGPEFLTYFQNEAQLEKSRLLSDRFSAERPKGSFSTLEIQRTEQGDSAMYLCASSLGTGSDEQYFGPGTRLTVT.

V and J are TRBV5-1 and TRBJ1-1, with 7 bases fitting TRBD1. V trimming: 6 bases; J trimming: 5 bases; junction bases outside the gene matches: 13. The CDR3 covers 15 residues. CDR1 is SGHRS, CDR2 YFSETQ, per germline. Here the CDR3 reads CASKNTGQPDTEAFF. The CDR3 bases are TGCGCCAGCAAAAATACGGGACAGCCTGATACTGAAGCTTTCTTT.